These T cell receptor beta chains were read from a single sample in a study of blood T cell repertoires in COVID-19. The protocol was immunoSEQ multiplex PCR, while the TCRdb copy is restricted to in-frame clones and leaves out a portion. Of roughly 200,000 clones in the sample, 70% to 90% are singletons; the top ten hold less than 3.5%. Sequenced material: peripheral blood. All receptors derive from a man aged 35-49 years with active or convalescent COVID-19. The CDR3 runs from the conserved cysteine through the conserved F or W. The D gene is left open where the match is weak. Clone size is shown for a subset of rows, as once, few, many or a class of expanded clone.

TRBV4-1	15	-	-	TRBJ1-2	CASSQVSNTNYGYTF	TGCGCCAGCAGCCAAGTTAGTAATACTAACTATGGCTACACCTTC
TRBV12-3/TRBV12-4	13	-	-	TRBJ2-7	CASSLKGSYEQYF	TGTGCCAGCAGTTTGAAGGGGTCCTACGAGCAGTACTTC
TRBV10-3	13	-	-	TRBJ2-5	CAIGEELQETQYF	TGTGCCATCGGCGAGGAACTCCAAGAGACCCAGTACTTC
TRBV30	14	TRBD1	few	TRBJ2-2	CAWSKGGIAGELFF	TGTGCCTGGAGTAAAGGGGGCATAGCCGGGGAGCTGTTTTTT
TRBV11-2	15	TRBD1	-	TRBJ1-3	CASSTRTGAGNTIYF	TGTGCCAGCAGCACAAGGACAGGGGCAGGAAACACCATATATTTT
TRBV3-1/TRBV3-2	15	TRBD1	-	TRBJ2-7	CASSHRQGNSYEQYF	TGTGCCAGCAGCCATCGACAGGGGAATTCCTACGAGCAGTACTTC
TRBV30	16	TRBD1	-	TRBJ2-5	CAWSVFGTGLQETQYF	TGTGCCTGGAGTGTTTTCGGGACAGGGTTACAAGAGACCCAGTACTTC
TRBV7-2	17	TRBD1	-	TRBJ1-4	CASSEPGQGATNEKLFF	TGTGCCAGCAGCGAGCCGGGACAGGGGGCAACTAATGAAAAACTGTTTTTT
TRBV18	13	-	-	TRBJ1-6	CASSPRRDSPLHF	TGTGCCAGCTCACCACGGCGGGATTCACCCCTCCACTTT
TRBV7-8	19	-	-	TRBJ2-2	CASSHITLAPNFYTGELFF	TGTGCCAGCAGCCATATCACCCTAGCCCCGAACTTTTACACCGGGGAGCTGTTTTTT
TRBV19	13	-	-	TRBJ1-5	CASSYQGNQPQHF	TGTGCCAGTAGTTACCAGGGTAATCAGCCCCAGCATTTT
TRBV5-1	14	TRBD1	-	TRBJ1-4	CASSHGTENEKLFF	TGCGCCAGCAGCCATGGGACAGAGAATGAAAAACTGTTTTTT
TRBV3-1/TRBV3-2	14	TRBD1	-	TRBJ1-6	CASSHGTDNSPLHF	TGTGCCAGCAGCCATGGGACAGATAATTCACCCCTCCACTTT
TRBV10-2	20	TRBD2	-	TRBJ2-1	CASSEKGLAGLTSSYNEQFF	TGCGCCAGCAGTGAGAAGGGACTAGCGGGTCTTACCAGCTCCTACAATGAGCAGTTCTTC
TRBV28	15	-	few	TRBJ1-6	CASSLTGVGNSPLHF	TGTGCCAGCAGTTTGACCGGGGTAGGTAATTCACCCCTCCACTTT
TRBV5-1	15	TRBD1	few	TRBJ2-7	CASSAETGQGYEQYF	TGCGCCAGCAGCGCCGAAACGGGACAGGGCTACGAGCAGTACTTC
TRBV4-2	16	-	-	TRBJ1-1	CASSQEGISRGGEAFF	TGTGCCAGCAGCCAAGAAGGGATAAGTAGGGGCGGTGAAGCTTTCTTT
TRBV19	16	TRBD1	-	TRBJ2-4	CASRNPGQGAGDIQYF	TGTGCCAGTAGAAATCCGGGACAGGGGGCAGGGGACATTCAGTACTTC
TRBV7-8	16	-	few	TRBJ1-3	CASSLILGGPGNTIYF	TGTGCCAGCAGCTTAATCCTCGGGGGTCCTGGAAACACCATATATTTT
TRBV30	13	TRBD1	few	TRBJ1-5	CAWTTGDGQPQHF	TGTGCCTGGACGACAGGGGACGGGCAGCCCCAGCATTTT
TRBV28	16	-	-	TRBJ2-3	CASSFRAGQGQPTQYF	TGTGCCAGCAGTTTTCGGGCGGGCCAGGGGCAGCCTACGCAGTATTTT
TRBV7-6	16	-	-	TRBJ2-3	CASSSRHPSSTDTQYF	TGTGCCAGCAGCTCCCGACATCCTTCTAGCACAGATACGCAGTATTTT
TRBV6-5	14	TRBD1	-	TRBJ1-5	CASSPGTGNQPQHF	TGTGCCAGCAGTCCCGGGACAGGAAATCAGCCCCAGCATTTT
TRBV2	15	TRBD2	-	TRBJ2-5	CASSVAAGGRETQYF	TGTGCCAGCAGTGTTGCAGCGGGGGGCCGAGAGACCCAGTACTTC
TRBV27	14	-	-	TRBJ1-1	CASSFGGGGTEAFF	TGTGCCAGCAGTTTTGGGGGAGGGGGGACTGAAGCTTTCTTT
TRBV7-9	17	TRBD2	-	TRBJ2-2	CASSLGLAGGYTGELFF	TGTGCCAGCAGCTTGGGACTAGCGGGGGGCTACACCGGGGAGCTGTTTTTT
TRBV27	16	TRBD1	-	TRBJ1-5	CASSLGTGGGNQPQHF	TGTGCCAGCAGTTTGGGGACAGGGGGCGGTAATCAGCCCCAGCATTTT
TRBV28	15	-	-	TRBJ1-1	CASSQRPPGNTEAFF	TGTGCCAGCAGTCAGCGGCCCCCGGGGAACACTGAAGCTTTCTTT
TRBV19	12	-	-	TRBJ1-1	CASNPGGHEAFF	TGTGCCAGTAACCCAGGCGGGCATGAAGCTTTCTTT
TRBV6-1	16	-	-	TRBJ1-5	CASSDELKGGNQPQHF	TGTGCCAGCAGTGACGAGCTAAAAGGGGGAAATCAGCCCCAGCATTTT
TRBV6-5	15	TRBD1	-	TRBJ2-7	CASRGDRGDSYEQYF	TGTGCCAGCAGGGGGGACAGGGGGGACTCCTACGAGCAGTACTTC
TRBV30	15	TRBD1	-	TRBJ1-5	CAWTPGQSSNQPQHF	TGTGCCTGGACCCCGGGACAGTCTAGCAATCAGCCCCAGCATTTT
TRBV19	15	TRBD1	-	TRBJ2-7	CASSTSTGGLDEQYF	TGTGCCAGTAGTACTTCTACAGGGGGCCTGGACGAGCAGTACTTC
TRBV6-5	12	-	-	TRBJ2-1	CASTMGRGEQFF	TGTGCCAGCACCATGGGCCGGGGTGAGCAGTTCTTC
TRBV11-3	13	-	few	TRBJ2-3	CASSTVSTDTQYF	TGTGCCAGCAGCACAGTTAGCACAGATACGCAGTATTTT
TRBV7-5	19	-	once	TRBJ2-2	CVRSPQSGGAPENTGELFF	TGTGTCAGAAGCCCCCAAAGCGGGGGGGCACCCGAAAACACCGGGGAGCTGTTTTTT
TRBV7-6	15	-	-	TRBJ2-3	CASSPPGRPADTQYF	TGTGCCAGCAGCCCCCCAGGGCGGCCCGCAGATACGCAGTATTTT
TRBV2	14	-	-	TRBJ1-6	CATARGSYNSPLHF	TGTGCCACCGCAAGGGGCTCCTATAATTCACCCCTCCACTTT
TRBV10-3	14	TRBD1	many	TRBJ1-1	CAISTGTGVIEAFF	TGTGCCATCAGTACCGGGACAGGGGTGATAGAAGCTTTCTTT
TRBV6-1	15	-	few	TRBJ1-1	CASSEVGVGNTEAFF	TGTGCCAGCAGTGAAGTAGGGGTAGGGAACACTGAAGCTTTCTTT
TRBV7-9	15	TRBD2	-	TRBJ2-1	CASSYSGGAYNEQFF	TGTGCCAGCAGCTATAGCGGGGGGGCCTACAATGAGCAGTTCTTC
TRBV28	16	-	-	TRBJ1-5	CASSILLTTSNQPQHF	TGTGCCAGCAGTATCCTACTTACTACCAGCAATCAGCCCCAGCATTTT